Each of the 3 T cell receptor beta chains below was sequenced from the same sample in a study of OX40 agonist ivuxolimab in advanced cancers. Produced via immunoSEQ multiplex PCR; TCRdb's table is partial and in-frame only. The sample yields some 66,000 clones, around 86% seen once. The sequences come from CD4+ or CD8+ T cells sorted from blood, collected in a trial of the OX40 agonist ivuxolimab. These receptors all stem from an adult with an advanced solid tumor such as melanoma, head and neck, liver or kidney cancer.

V gene TRBV10-1 combines with J gene TRBJ2-1, with TRBD2 matching over 7 bases. The CDR3 runs 16 residues. Unmatched junction bases numbered 14, after V lost 4 bases and J lost 8 bases. The V gene's germline CDR1 is WNHNN and CDR2 SYGVQD (reference sequence). The DNA for the CDR3 is TGCGCCAGCAGTGGGATGCGGGGAGGGTCCCGCGATGAGCAGTTCTTC. Amino acid sequence: CASSGMRGGSRDEQFF.

The rearrangement links TRBV18 to TRBJ1-3; perhaps TRBD1 as D (6 bases). Germline V gene sequence: CDR1 KGHSH, CDR2 LQKENI. The germline V and J ends were trimmed by 3 bases and 0 bases, with 9 bases remaining between them. There are 15 residues in the CDR3. Here the CDR3 DNA reads TGTGCCAGCTCACCCGGACAGATCTCTGGAAACACCATATATTTT. Protein product: CASSPGQISGNTIYF.

The chain is built from TRBV7-8 and TRBJ2-1, with TRBD2 matching over 9 bases. Germline trimming cut 2 bases from V and 6 bases from J; bases unmatched to any gene: 8. This CDR3 has 16 residues. Germline V gene data show CDR1 as SGHVS and CDR2 as FQNEAQ. As DNA, the CDR3 is TGTGCCAGCAGCTTATCCCAAGCGGGAGGCTTCAATGAGCAGTTCTTC. Its protein product is CASSLSQAGGFNEQFF. The full variable domain, with the rest looked up from reference TRBV7-8 and TRBJ2-1, is GAGVSQSPRYKVAKRGQDVALRCDPISGHVSLFWYQQALGQGPEFLTYFQNEAQLDKSGLPSDRFFAERPEGSVSTLKIQRTQQEDSAVYLCASSLSQAGGFNEQFFGPGTRLTVL.